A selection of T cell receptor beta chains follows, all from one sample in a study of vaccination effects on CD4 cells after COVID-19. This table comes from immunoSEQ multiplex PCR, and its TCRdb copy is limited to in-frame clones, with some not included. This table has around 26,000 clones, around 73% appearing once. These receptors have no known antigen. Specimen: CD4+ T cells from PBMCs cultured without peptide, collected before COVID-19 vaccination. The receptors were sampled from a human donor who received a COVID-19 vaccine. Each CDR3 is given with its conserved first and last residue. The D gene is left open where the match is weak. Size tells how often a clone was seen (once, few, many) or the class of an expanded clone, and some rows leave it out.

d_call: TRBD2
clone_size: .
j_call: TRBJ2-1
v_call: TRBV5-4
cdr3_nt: TGTGCCAGCAACAAACTAGCGGGGGGGCAGGATGAGCAGTTCTTC
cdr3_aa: CASNKLAGGQDEQFF

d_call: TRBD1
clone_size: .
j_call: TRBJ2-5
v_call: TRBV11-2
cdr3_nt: TGTGCCAGCAGCCCGGGGACAGGCCGACAAGAGACCCAGTACTTC
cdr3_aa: CASSPGTGRQETQYF

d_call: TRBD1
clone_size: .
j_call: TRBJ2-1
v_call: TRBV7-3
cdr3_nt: TGTGCCAGCAGCTTATCCGGGCGAGGACAGGGGGCTTTTGGTGAGCAGTTCTTC
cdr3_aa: CASSLSGRGQGAFGEQFF

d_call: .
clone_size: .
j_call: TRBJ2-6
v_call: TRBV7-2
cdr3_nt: TGTGCCAGCAGCTTAGATCGCGTCTCTGGGGCCAACGTCCTGACTTTC
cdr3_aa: CASSLDRVSGANVLTF

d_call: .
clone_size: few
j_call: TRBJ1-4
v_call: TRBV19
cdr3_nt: TGTGCCAGTACCGCCCGAAACAGGGTCGGGGAAAAACTGTTTTTT
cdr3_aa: CASTARNRVGEKLFF

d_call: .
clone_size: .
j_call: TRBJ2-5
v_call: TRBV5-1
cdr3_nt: TGCGCCAGCAGCTTGCGGCCTACAATAGAGACCCAGTACTTC
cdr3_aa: CASSLRPTIETQYF

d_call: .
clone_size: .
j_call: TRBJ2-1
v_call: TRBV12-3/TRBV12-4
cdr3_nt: TGTGCCAGCAGTTTTCAGTCTAGTTTAAAGTTCTTC
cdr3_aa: CASSFQSSLKFF

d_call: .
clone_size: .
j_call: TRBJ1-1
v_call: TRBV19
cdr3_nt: TGTGCCAGTAAAGGGGGTTACACTGAAGCTTTCTTT
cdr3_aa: CASKGGYTEAFF

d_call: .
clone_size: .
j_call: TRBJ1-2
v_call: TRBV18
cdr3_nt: TGTGCCAGCTCATCCAGGGATGGCTACACCTTC
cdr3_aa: CASSSRDGYTF

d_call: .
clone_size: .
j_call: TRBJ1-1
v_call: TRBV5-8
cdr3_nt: TGTGCCAGCAGCTTGTTACAGGGCACTGAAGCTTTCTTT
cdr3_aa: CASSLLQGTEAFF

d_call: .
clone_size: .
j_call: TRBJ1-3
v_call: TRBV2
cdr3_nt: TGTGCCAGCAGTGGGGCAGTCTATCGCCTCGGAAACACCATATATTTT
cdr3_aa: CASSGAVYRLGNTIYF

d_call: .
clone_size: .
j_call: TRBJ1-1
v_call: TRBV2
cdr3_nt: TGTGCCAGCAGTGAATGGGGGAGTACTGAAGCTTTCTTT
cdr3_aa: CASSEWGSTEAFF

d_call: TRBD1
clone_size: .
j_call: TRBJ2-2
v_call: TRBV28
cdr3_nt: TGTGCCATCCCGGGACAGCCCTACGGGGAGCTGTTTTTT
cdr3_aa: CAIPGQPYGELFF

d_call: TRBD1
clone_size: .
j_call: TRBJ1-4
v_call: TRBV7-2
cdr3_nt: TGTGCCAGCAGCATTGGACAGGGGGCGGGAAAACTGTTTTTT
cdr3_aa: CASSIGQGAGKLFF

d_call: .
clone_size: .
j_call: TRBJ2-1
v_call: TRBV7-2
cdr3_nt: TGTGCCAGCAGCTTGACAGGTCTTGATGAGCAGTTCTTC
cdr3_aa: CASSLTGLDEQFF

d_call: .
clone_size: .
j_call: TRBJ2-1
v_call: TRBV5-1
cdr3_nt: TGCGCCAGCAGCCCCCCGACTGCTTACAATGAGCAGTTCTTC
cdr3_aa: CASSPPTAYNEQFF

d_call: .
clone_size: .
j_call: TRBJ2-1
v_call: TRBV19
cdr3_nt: TGTGCCAGTAGTATAGGACACTCAAGCAATGAGCAGTTCTTC
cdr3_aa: CASSIGHSSNEQFF

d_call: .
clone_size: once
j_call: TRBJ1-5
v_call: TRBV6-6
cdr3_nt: TGTGCCAGCAGTCCCCGTTCAGAGGGTCAGCCCCAGCATTTT
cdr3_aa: CASSPRSEGQPQHF

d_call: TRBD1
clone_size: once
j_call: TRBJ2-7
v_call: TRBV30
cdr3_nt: TGTGCCTGGAGTGTACTAACAGGGGGCGTATCCTACGAGCAGTACTTC
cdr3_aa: CAWSVLTGGVSYEQYF

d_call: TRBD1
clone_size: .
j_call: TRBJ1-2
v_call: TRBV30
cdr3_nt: TGTGCCTGGGCTTGGCCGGGACAGGTTTTCTATGGCTACACCTTC
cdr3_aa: CAWAWPGQVFYGYTF

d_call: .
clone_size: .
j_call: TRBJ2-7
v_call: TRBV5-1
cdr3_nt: TGCGCCAGCAGCTTGGCCCCCAAGGAGCGGAACCCCTACGAGCAGTACTTC
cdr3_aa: CASSLAPKERNPYEQYF

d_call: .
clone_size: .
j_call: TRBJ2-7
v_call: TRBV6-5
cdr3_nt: TGTGCCAGCAGCGTAGTCAGGGTCCCCCCCGAGCAGTACTTC
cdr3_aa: CASSVVRVPPEQYF

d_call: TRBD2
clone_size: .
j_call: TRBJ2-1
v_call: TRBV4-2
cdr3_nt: TGTGCCAGCAGCCAAGATTCGCGCGGGGGATACAATGAGCAGTTCTTC
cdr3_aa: CASSQDSRGGYNEQFF

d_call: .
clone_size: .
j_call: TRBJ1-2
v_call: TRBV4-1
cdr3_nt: TGCGCCAGCAGCCAAGTGATCCAGGGGAAGTATGGCTACACCTTC
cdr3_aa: CASSQVIQGKYGYTF

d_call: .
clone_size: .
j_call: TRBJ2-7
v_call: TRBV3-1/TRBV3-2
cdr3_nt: TGTGCCAGCAGCCAGAGGGGGGCCGCCGGGAACGAGCAGTACTTC
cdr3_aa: CASSQRGAAGNEQYF

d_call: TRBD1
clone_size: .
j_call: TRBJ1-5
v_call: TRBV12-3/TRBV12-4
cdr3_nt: TGTGCCAGCAGGGACAGGGAAAATCAGCCCCAGCATTTT
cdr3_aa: CASRDRENQPQHF

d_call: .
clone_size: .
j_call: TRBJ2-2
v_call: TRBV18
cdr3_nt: TGTGCCAGCTCACTTCTGACATCGAACACCGGGGAGCTGTTTTTT
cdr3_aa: CASSLLTSNTGELFF

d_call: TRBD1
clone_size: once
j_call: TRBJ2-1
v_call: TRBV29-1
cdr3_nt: TGCAGCGGGTCAACCGGGACAGGGATCAATGAGCAGTTCTTC
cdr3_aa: CSGSTGTGINEQFF

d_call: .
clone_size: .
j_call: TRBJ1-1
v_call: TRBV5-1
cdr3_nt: TGCGCCAGCAGCTTGGATCCGAACACTGAAGCTTTCTTT
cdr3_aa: CASSLDPNTEAFF

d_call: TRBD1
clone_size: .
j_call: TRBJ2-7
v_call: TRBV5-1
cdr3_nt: TGCGCCAGCAGCAACAGGGGGCTTTACGAGCAGTACTTC
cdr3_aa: CASSNRGLYEQYF

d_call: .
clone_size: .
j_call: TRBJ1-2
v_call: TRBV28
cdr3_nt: TGTGCCAGCAGTTTTGTGTACAAGGGAGGGTATGGCTACACCTTC
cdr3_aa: CASSFVYKGGYGYTF

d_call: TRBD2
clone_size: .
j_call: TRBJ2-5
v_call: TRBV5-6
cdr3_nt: TGTGCCAGCAGCTTGCGGGTACTAGCGGGGGAGAGGGAGACCCAGTACTTC
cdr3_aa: CASSLRVLAGERETQYF

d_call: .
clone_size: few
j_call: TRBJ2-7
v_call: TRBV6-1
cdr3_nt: TGTGCCAGCAGTGAAAGTACCTGGGACGGCCCCTACGAGCAGTACTTC
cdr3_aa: CASSESTWDGPYEQYF

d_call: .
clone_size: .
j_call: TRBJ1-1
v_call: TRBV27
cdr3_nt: TGTGCCAGCAGGACGACTAGCATGAACACTGAAGCTTTCTTT
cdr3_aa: CASRTTSMNTEAFF

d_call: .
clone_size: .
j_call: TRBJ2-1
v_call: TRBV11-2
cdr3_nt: TGTGCCAGCAGCTTATGGACGGTAGAGCAGTTCTTC
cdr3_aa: CASSLWTVEQFF